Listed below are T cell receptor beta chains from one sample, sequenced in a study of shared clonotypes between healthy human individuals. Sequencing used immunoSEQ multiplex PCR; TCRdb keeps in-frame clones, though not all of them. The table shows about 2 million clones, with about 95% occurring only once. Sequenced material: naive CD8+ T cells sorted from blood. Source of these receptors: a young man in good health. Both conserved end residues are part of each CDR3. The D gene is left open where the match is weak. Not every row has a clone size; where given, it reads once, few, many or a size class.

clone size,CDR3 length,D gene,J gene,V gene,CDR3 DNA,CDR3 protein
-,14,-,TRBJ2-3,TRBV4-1,TGCGCCAGCAGCCAATTGGTTGGGCCAGATACGCAGTATTTT,CASSQLVGPDTQYF
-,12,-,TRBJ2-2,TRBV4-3,TGCGCCAGCAGCCACGGCACCGGGGAGCTGTTTTTT,CASSHGTGELFF
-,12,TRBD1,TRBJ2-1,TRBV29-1,TGCAGCTACGGGACAGGGAACAATGAGCAGTTCTTC,CSYGTGNNEQFF
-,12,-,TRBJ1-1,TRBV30,TGTGCCTGGAGTGTACTCCAGGGGCGAGCTTTCTTT,CAWSVLQGRAFF
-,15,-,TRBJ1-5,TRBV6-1,TGTGCCAGCAGTGACCCGCTGGGCTCTAATCAGCCCCAGCATTTT,CASSDPLGSNQPQHF
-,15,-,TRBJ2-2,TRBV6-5,TGTGCCAGCAGTTACTCGACTTCGAACACCGGGGAGCTGTTTTTT,CASSYSTSNTGELFF
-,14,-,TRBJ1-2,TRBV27,TGTGCCAGCAGTTTATCGCTAACCTCCTATGGCTACACCTTC,CASSLSLTSYGYTF
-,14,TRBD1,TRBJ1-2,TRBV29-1,TGCAGCGTGTACGGACAGGGGGCAATGTATGGCTACACCTTC,CSVYGQGAMYGYTF
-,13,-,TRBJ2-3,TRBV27,TGTGCCAGCAGTTTACCCGGGCAAGATACGCAGTATTTT,CASSLPGQDTQYF
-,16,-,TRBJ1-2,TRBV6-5,TGTGCCAGCAGTTACGGGGAGACAGGCATCGACTATGGCTACACCTTC,CASSYGETGIDYGYTF
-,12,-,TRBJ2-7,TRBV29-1,TGCAGCGTTGAAGAAGCAGGCTACGAGCAGTACTTC,CSVEEAGYEQYF
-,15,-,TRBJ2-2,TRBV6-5,TGTGCCAGCGCCGACCCCTACGGGGGCGGCGGGGAGCTGTTTTTT,CASADPYGGGGELFF
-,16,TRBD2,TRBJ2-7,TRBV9,TGTGCCAGCAGCGTAGCGGGGACTAGCGGGAGTTACGAGCAGTACTTC,CASSVAGTSGSYEQYF
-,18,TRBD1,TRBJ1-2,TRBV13,TGTGCCAGCAGGCCAATTGGGACAGGGGGCGCCTGGGATCATGGCTACACCTTC,CASRPIGTGGAWDHGYTF
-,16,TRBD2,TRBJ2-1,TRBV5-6,TGTGCCAGCAGCATTTTAGCGGGGACCACCTACAATGAGCAGTTCTTC,CASSILAGTTYNEQFF
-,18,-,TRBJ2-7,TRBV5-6,TGTGCCAGCAGCTTGATAAGGACAGCTTTTTTAACCTCCTACGAGCAGTACTTC,CASSLIRTAFLTSYEQYF
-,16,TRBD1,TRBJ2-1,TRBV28,TGTGCCAGCAGCCCTAGGCCGGGACAGGGGGCCAATGAGCAGTTCTTC,CASSPRPGQGANEQFF
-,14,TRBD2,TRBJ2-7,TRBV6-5,TGTGCCAGCAGTCCACTAGCGGGGGACTACGAGCAGTACTTC,CASSPLAGDYEQYF
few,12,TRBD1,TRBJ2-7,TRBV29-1,TGCAGCGTCTCCCAGGGGGCCTACGAGCAGTACTTC,CSVSQGAYEQYF
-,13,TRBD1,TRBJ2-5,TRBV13,TGTGCCAGCAGCCTAGACAGGGAAGAGACCCAGTACTTC,CASSLDREETQYF
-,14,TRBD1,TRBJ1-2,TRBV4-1,TGCGCCAGCAGCCCAATTGGACAGGGACTTGGCTACACCTTC,CASSPIGQGLGYTF
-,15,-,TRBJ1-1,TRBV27,TGTGCCAGCAGTTCCATAGGGGCCATGAACACTGAAGCTTTCTTT,CASSSIGAMNTEAFF
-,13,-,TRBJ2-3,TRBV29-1,TGCAGCGCTGCGGGACAGAACACAGATACGCAGTATTTT,CSAAGQNTDTQYF
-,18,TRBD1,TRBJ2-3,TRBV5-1,TGCGCCAGCAGCTTGGCGGGACAGGGAGGAATGGGCACAGATACGCAGTATTTT,CASSLAGQGGMGTDTQYF
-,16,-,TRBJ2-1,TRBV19,TGTGCCAGTAGTATAGTTGAGGGGATCACCTACAATGAGCAGTTCTTC,CASSIVEGITYNEQFF
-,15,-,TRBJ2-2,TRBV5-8,TGTGCCAGCAGCTTACAGGGACCGAACACCGGGGAGCTGTTTTTT,CASSLQGPNTGELFF
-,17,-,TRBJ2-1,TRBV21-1,TGTGCCAGCAGCAAAGAGGGGCGGGACAGATTCTACAATGAGCAGTTCTTC,CASSKEGRDRFYNEQFF
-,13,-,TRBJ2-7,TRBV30,TGTGCCTGGGACCTGGCAGGGAACTACGAGCAGTACTTC,CAWDLAGNYEQYF
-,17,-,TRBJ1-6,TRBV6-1,TGTGCCAGCAGTGAACCGACAGGCGATTCTTATAATTCACCCCTCCACTTT,CASSEPTGDSYNSPLHF
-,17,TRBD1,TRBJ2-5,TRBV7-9,TGTGCCAGCAGCCCACCCCTGGGACAGGGACTACAAGAGACCCAGTACTTC,CASSPPLGQGLQETQYF
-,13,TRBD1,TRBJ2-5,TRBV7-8,TGTGCCAGCAGGGAGACAGGGATGGAGACCCAGTACTTC,CASRETGMETQYF
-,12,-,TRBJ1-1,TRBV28,TGTGCCAGCAGTTTAAGAGGGGCTGAAGCTTTCTTT,CASSLRGAEAFF
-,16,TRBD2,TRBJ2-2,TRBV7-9,TGTGCCAGCAGCTCCGGACTAGCGGGAGTAGTCGGGGAGCTGTTTTTT,CASSSGLAGVVGELFF
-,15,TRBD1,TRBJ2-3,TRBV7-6,TGTGCCAGCAGCTATAGGGACAGCAACACAGATACGCAGTATTTT,CASSYRDSNTDTQYF
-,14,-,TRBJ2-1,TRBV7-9,TGTGCCAGCAGCCCCCGGGATAGACCCAATGAGCAGTTCTTC,CASSPRDRPNEQFF
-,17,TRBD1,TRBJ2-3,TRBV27,TGTGCCAGCAGTCACAACCGGGACAGGGATGGTACAGATACGCAGTATTTT,CASSHNRDRDGTDTQYF
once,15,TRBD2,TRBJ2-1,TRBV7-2,TGTGCCAGCAGGACTAGCGGGTTTTCTTACAATGAGCAGTTCTTC,CASRTSGFSYNEQFF
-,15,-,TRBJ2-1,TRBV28,TGTGCCAGCAGTACCGACAGCGAACACTACAATGAGCAGTTCTTC,CASSTDSEHYNEQFF
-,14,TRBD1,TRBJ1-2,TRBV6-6,TGTGCCAGCACCCCGACAGGGATGGGGTATGGCTACACCTTC,CASTPTGMGYGYTF
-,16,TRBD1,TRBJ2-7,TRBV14,TGTGCCAGCAGCGCTGGGTACGGGCAGGGGGCCGGTGAGCAGTACTTC,CASSAGYGQGAGEQYF
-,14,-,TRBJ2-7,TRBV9,TGTGCCAGCAGCGTAGATCTGGATTTCTACGAGCAGTACTTC,CASSVDLDFYEQYF
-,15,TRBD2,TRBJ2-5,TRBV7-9,TGTGCCAGCAGCTCCCGGACTAGCGGCCAAGAGACCCAGTACTTC,CASSSRTSGQETQYF
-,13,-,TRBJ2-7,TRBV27,TGTGCCAGCAGTCTCGGGACGGTCTACGAGCAGTACTTC,CASSLGTVYEQYF
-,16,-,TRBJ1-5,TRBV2,TGTGCCAGTGGAGGGGGAGCCGAGCTCGACCATCAGCCCCAGCATTTT,CASGGGAELDHQPQHF
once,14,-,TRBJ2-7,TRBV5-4,TGTGCCAGCAGCTTGGCCCCGGGAGCCTACGAGCAGTACTTC,CASSLAPGAYEQYF
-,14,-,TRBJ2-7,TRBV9,TGTGCCAGCAGCGTAGCGGATGGGGGTAACGAGCAGTACTTC,CASSVADGGNEQYF
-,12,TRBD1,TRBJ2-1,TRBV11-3,TGTGCCAGCAGCTCCCGACAGGGGGAGCAGTTCTTC,CASSSRQGEQFF
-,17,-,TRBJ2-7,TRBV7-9,TGTGCCAGCAGCCCAACGAGTGGGGAAGCGGGCCCCTACGAGCAGTACTTC,CASSPTSGEAGPYEQYF